This is a list of T cell receptor beta chains from one sample in a study of T cells in localized non-small cell lung cancer. Only in-frame clones appear in the TCRdb table, and some are missing; sequencing was by immunoSEQ multiplex PCR. The sample includes about 2,700 clones, roughly 29% of them seen just once. Sequenced material: lung tumor tissue, taken before any cancer treatment. The source is a woman aged 35 to 70 with stage III lung adenocarcinoma. The CDR3 runs from the conserved cysteine through the conserved F or W. The order of the fields is D gene, clone size, V gene, J gene, CDR3 protein, CDR3 DNA. The D gene is left open where the match is weak. Rows may omit the clone size; those that give it use once, few, many or a size class.

>NA|NA|TRBV18|TRBJ2-7
CASHLAGTEQYF
TGTGCCAGCCACCTAGCAGGGACCGAGCAGTACTTC
>TRBD1|few|TRBV11-3|TRBJ1-6
CASSSDRGGSPLHF
TGTGCCAGCAGCTCGGACAGGGGAGGTTCACCCCTCCACTTT
>TRBD1|NA|TRBV29-1|TRBJ1-3
CSVGQGGTGNTIYF
TGCAGCGTCGGACAGGGGGGTACGGGAAACACCATATATTTT
>TRBD2|NA|TRBV11-3|TRBJ2-1
CASSLRVPSGRTASYNEQFF
TGTGCCAGCAGCCTTAGAGTGCCTAGCGGGAGGACTGCCTCCTACAATGAGCAGTTCTTC
>NA|NA|TRBV1|TRBJ2-7
CASSQGAGGSAYEQYF
TGCGCCAGCAGCCAAGGAGCGGGGGGCTCGGCTTACGAGCAGTACTTC
>TRBD1|NA|TRBV30|TRBJ2-7
CAWSGIRQGASYEQYF
TGTGCCTGGAGTGGGATACGACAGGGGGCCTCCTACGAGCAGTACTTC
>NA|few|TRBV6-8|TRBJ1-2
CASSSRVYGYTF
TGTGCCAGCAGTTCTAGGGTCTATGGCTACACCTTC
>TRBD1|NA|TRBV4-1|TRBJ2-1
CASSQVATGFYNEQFF
TGCGCCAGCAGCCAAGTCGCGACAGGGTTTTACAATGAGCAGTTCTTC
>NA|few|TRBV9|TRBJ2-1
CASSVAPSVDEQFF
TGTGCCAGCAGCGTAGCTCCCAGCGTTGATGAGCAGTTCTTC
>TRBD1|NA|TRBV15|TRBJ1-5
CATSRGGGQVYQPQHF
TGTGCCACCAGCAGAGGGGGTGGACAGGTTTATCAGCCCCAGCATTTT
>NA|few|TRBV11-3|TRBJ2-5
CASSSRRGGYQETQYF
TGTGCCAGCAGCTCCCGGCGAGGGGGGTACCAAGAGACCCAGTACTTC
>TRBD1|NA|TRBV5-1|TRBJ2-2
CASSFRDRGTGELFF
TGCGCCAGCAGCTTTAGGGACAGGGGCACCGGGGAGCTGTTTTTT
>NA|once|TRBV30|TRBJ1-2
CAWKRVLGGSYTF
TGTGCCTGGAAGAGGGTCTTGGGGGGGAGCTACACCTTC
>NA|medium-sized|TRBV7-6|TRBJ2-3
CASSSGFKTDTQYF
TGTGCCAGCAGCTCGGGATTTAAGACAGATACGCAGTATTTT
>TRBD2|NA|TRBV11-3|TRBJ2-7
CASSPVAGVSYEQYF
TGTGCCAGCAGCCCCGTAGCGGGAGTCTCCTACGAGCAGTACTTC
>NA|NA|TRBV30|TRBJ1-3
CAYSGISGNTIYF
TGTGCCTACTCAGGGATTTCTGGAAACACCATATATTTT
>NA|NA|TRBV5-1|TRBJ2-1
CASSFGGSSYNEQFF
TGCGCCAGCAGCTTCGGCGGAAGCTCCTACAATGAGCAGTTCTTC
>TRBD1|few|TRBV5-1|TRBJ1-6
CASSPDRGQGYNSPLHF
TGCGCCAGCAGCCCCGACAGGGGTCAAGGCTATAATTCACCCCTCCACTTT
>TRBD1|NA|TRBV7-6|TRBJ2-5
CASSPTGQGLFQPQATQYF
TGTGCCAGCAGCCCGACGGGACAGGGTCTGTTCCAACCACAAGCGACCCAGTACTTC
>NA|NA|TRBV6-8|TRBJ2-2
CASKLDSNTGELFF
TGTGCCAGCAAGCTCGACTCGAACACCGGGGAGCTGTTTTTT
>NA|NA|TRBV5-1|TRBJ2-6
CASTPGTTLHGANVLTF
TGCGCCAGCACCCCCGGGACAACTCTCCACGGGGCCAACGTCCTGACTTTC
>NA|few|TRBV1|TRBJ2-7
CASSQDRAGEQYF
TGCGCCAGCAGCCAAGATCGTGCTGGCGAGCAGTACTTC